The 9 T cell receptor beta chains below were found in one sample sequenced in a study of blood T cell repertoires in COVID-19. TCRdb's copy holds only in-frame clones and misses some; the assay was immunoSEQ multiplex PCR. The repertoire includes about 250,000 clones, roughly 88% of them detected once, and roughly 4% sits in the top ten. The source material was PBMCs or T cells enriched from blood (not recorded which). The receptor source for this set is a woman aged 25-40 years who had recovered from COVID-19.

The CDR3: CASSDSSTGELFF. In nucleotides, the CDR3 is TGTGCCAGCAGTGACTCCAGCACCGGGGAGCTGTTTTTT. This chain uses TRBV6-4 with TRBJ2-2, with D unresolved. The CDR3 length is 13 residues. Germline V lookup: CDR1 MRHNA, CDR2 SNTAGT. Trimming removed 0 bases at V and 4 bases at J, with 3 bases between.

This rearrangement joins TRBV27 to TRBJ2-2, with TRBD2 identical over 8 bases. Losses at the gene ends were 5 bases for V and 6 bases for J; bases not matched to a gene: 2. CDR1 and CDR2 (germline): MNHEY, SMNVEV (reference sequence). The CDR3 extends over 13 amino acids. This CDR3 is CASSRTSPGELFF. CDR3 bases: TGTGCCAGCAGTCGGACTAGCCCCGGGGAGCTGTTTTTT.

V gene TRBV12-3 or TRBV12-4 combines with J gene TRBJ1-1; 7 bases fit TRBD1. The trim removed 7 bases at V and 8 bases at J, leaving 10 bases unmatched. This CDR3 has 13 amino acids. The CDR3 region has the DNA TGTGCCAGCATAGGTCTGACGACAGGGGAAGCTTTCTTT. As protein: CASIGLTTGEAFF.

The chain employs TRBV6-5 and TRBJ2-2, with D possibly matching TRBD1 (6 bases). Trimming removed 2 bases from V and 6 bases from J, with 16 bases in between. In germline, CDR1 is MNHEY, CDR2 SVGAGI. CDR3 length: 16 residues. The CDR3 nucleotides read TGTGCCAGCAGTTACGCCCCAGGGGTTGGGCCCGGGGAGCTGTTTTTT. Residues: CASSYAPGVGPGELFF.

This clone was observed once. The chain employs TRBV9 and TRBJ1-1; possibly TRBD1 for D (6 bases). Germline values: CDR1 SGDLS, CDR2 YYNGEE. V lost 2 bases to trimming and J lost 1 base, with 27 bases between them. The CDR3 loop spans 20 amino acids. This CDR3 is CASSVRPIIFWAGANTEAFF. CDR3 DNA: TGTGCCAGCAGCGTCAGACCGATCATTTTTTGGGCAGGGGCGAACACTGAAGCTTTCTTT.

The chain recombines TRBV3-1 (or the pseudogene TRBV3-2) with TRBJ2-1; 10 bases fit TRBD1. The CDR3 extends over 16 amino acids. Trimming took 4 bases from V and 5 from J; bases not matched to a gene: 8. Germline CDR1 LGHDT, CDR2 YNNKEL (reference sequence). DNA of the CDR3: TGTGCCAGCAGCCGAGAACTAGGACAGGGGGACAATGAGCAGTTCTTC. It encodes CASSRELGQGDNEQFF.

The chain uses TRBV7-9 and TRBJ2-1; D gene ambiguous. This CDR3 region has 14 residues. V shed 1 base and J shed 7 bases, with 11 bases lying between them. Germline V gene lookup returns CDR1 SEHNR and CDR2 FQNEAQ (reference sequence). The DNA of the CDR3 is TGTGCCAGCAGCTTAGGGAGTGGCAAGAATGAGCAGTTCTTC. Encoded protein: CASSLGSGKNEQFF.

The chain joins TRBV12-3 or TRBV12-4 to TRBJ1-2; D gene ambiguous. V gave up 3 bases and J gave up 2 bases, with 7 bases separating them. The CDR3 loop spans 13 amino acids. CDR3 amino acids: CASSFSMNYGYTF. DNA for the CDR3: TGTGCCAGCAGTTTTAGCATGAACTATGGCTACACCTTC.

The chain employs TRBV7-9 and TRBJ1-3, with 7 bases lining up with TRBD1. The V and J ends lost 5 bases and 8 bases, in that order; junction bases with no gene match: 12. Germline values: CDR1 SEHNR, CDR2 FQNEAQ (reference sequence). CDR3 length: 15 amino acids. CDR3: CASSGRQGMVDTIYF. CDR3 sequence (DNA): TGTGCCAGCAGCGGTAGACAGGGAATGGTGGACACCATATATTTT.